The rows below give T cell receptor beta chains drawn from one sample of a study of T cells in Graves' hyperthyroidism and ophthalmopathy. One entry per CDR3 protein, called by TCRdb with MiXCR from the multiplex PCR reads. The repertoire holds a few hundred thousand distinct CDR3 sequences, with roughly 20% as singletons. Sequencing was done on a sample of blood. The receptors were sampled from a man younger than 30 with Graves' hyperthyroidism. Each CDR3 is given with its conserved first and last residue. A D gene is named only where the DNA matches it firmly. Size is omitted from some rows. Given values are once, few, many or a class for expanded clones.

size: many; D: .; J: TRBJ2-7; V: TRBV6-2/TRBV6-3; CDR3: CASSYGAESYEQYF; DNA: TGTGCCAGCAGTTACGGGGCAGAATCCTACGAGCAGTACTTC
size: many; D: TRBD1; J: TRBJ2-5; V: TRBV20-1; CDR3: CSARRDREETQYF; DNA: TGCAGTGCTAGAAGAGACAGGGAAGAGACCCAGTACTTC
size: few; D: .; J: TRBJ1-1; V: TRBV19; CDR3: CASSIASHTEAFF; DNA: TGTGCCAGTAGTATTGCGTCTCATACTGAAGCTTTCTTT
size: many; D: .; J: TRBJ2-7; V: TRBV5-1; CDR3: CASSFGSSYEQYF; DNA: TGTGCCAGCAGTTTCGGCAGCTCCTACGAGCAGTACTTC
size: .; D: TRBD1; J: TRBJ1-1; V: TRBV4-1; CDR3: CASSYKPGTGGDTEAFF; DNA: TGCGCCAGCAGCTACAAACCGGGGACAGGAGGGGACACTGAAGCTTTCTTT
size: .; D: TRBD2; J: TRBJ2-7; V: TRBV6-2/TRBV6-3; CDR3: CASSTAGTSNEQYF; DNA: TGTGCCAGCAGTACAGCCGGGACTAGTAACGAGCAGTACTTC
size: .; D: .; J: TRBJ2-7; V: TRBV6-2/TRBV6-3; CDR3: CASSSQGSYEQYF; DNA: TGTGCCAGCAGTTCCCAGGGCTCCTACGAGCAGTACTTC
size: many; D: .; J: TRBJ2-7; V: TRBV10-3; CDR3: CAISTPGNWYEQYF; DNA: TGTGCCATCAGTACCCCAGGGAATTGGTACGAGCAGTACTTC
size: many; D: TRBD1; J: TRBJ2-7; V: TRBV30; CDR3: CAWSLWTGGQEQYF; DNA: TGTGCCTGGAGTCTATGGACAGGGGGCCAGGAGCAGTACTTC
size: few; D: .; J: TRBJ2-5; V: TRBV10-1; CDR3: CASSVGRKETQYF; DNA: TGCGCCAGCAGTGTAGGACGGAAAGAGACCCAGTACTTC
size: .; D: .; J: TRBJ2-7; V: TRBV6-2/TRBV6-3; CDR3: CASSPGVPLYEQYF; DNA: TGTGCCAGCAGTCCCGGTGTACCCCTCTACGAGCAGTACTTC
size: .; D: .; J: TRBJ1-3; V: TRBV12-3/TRBV12-4; CDR3: CASRKWGPDGNTIYF; DNA: TGTGCCAGCAGGAAATGGGGGCCGGATGGAAACACCATATATTTT
size: .; D: .; J: TRBJ1-2; V: TRBV3-1; CDR3: CASSLVEGGGYTF; DNA: TGTGCCAGCAGCTTAGTCGAGGGGGGTGGCTACACCTTC
size: .; D: .; J: TRBJ2-7; V: TRBV28; CDR3: CASSLRPLRDEQYF; DNA: TGTGCCAGCTCTCTCAGACCACTACGGGACGAGCAGTACTTC
size: many; D: .; J: TRBJ2-4; V: TRBV11-3; CDR3: CASSPRALGYGKNIQYF; DNA: TGTGCCAGCAGCCCGCGGGCGTTAGGGTACGGCAAAAACATTCAGTACTTC
size: .; D: .; J: TRBJ1-1; V: TRBV12-3/TRBV12-4; CDR3: CASRRDSNTEAFF; DNA: TGTGCCAGCAGGCGGGATTCGAACACTGAAGCTTTCTTT
size: .; D: TRBD1; J: TRBJ2-7; V: TRBV24-1; CDR3: CATSGVRGSHEQYF; DNA: TGTGCCACCAGTGGGGTCAGGGGGTCGCACGAGCAGTACTTC
size: many; D: .; J: TRBJ1-2; V: TRBV2; CDR3: CASSDKTGVYYGYTF; DNA: TGTGCCAGCAGTGACAAGACTGGGGTCTACTATGGCTACACCTTC
size: many; D: .; J: TRBJ2-7; V: TRBV7-9; CDR3: CASSLGAGREYF; DNA: TGTGCCAGCAGCTTAGGTGCGGGGCGCGAGTACTTC
size: many; D: .; J: TRBJ1-1; V: TRBV20-1; CDR3: CSARANRRNTEAFF; DNA: TGCAGTGCTAGAGCGAATAGACGGAACACTGAAGCTTTCTTT
size: many; D: .; J: TRBJ2-7; V: TRBV6-5; CDR3: CASSYLGRGGAYEQYF; DNA: TGTGCCAGCAGTTACCTCGGTAGGGGCGGGGCCTACGAGCAGTACTTC
size: few; D: .; J: TRBJ1-2; V: TRBV30; CDR3: CAWKSGGGYTF; DNA: TGTGCCTGGAAATCGGGGGGAGGCTACACCTTC
size: many; D: .; J: TRBJ1-5; V: TRBV9; CDR3: CASSLGVGGNQPQHF; DNA: TGTGCCAGCAGCTTAGGGGTGGGGGGCAATCAGCCCCAGCATTTT
size: many; D: TRBD1; J: TRBJ2-7; V: TRBV2; CDR3: CASSEQGAIYEQYF; DNA: TGTGCCAGCAGTGAACAGGGGGCGATCTACGAGCAGTACTTC
size: .; D: .; J: TRBJ1-1; V: TRBV11-1; CDR3: CASRGSGQGRWGTEAFF; DNA: TGTGCCAGCAGGGGTTCGGGACAAGGCCGTTGGGGGACTGAAGCTTTCTTT
size: .; D: .; J: TRBJ1-6; V: TRBV5-5; CDR3: CASSWGNSSPLHF; DNA: TGTGCCAGCAGCTGGGGGAACAGTTCACCCCTCCACTTT
size: many; D: TRBD1; J: TRBJ1-2; V: TRBV19; CDR3: CASTVTGANGYTF; DNA: TGTGCCAGTACTGTGACAGGGGCTAATGGCTACACCTTC
size: many; D: TRBD1; J: TRBJ2-2; V: TRBV7-8; CDR3: CASSLGTGASGELFF; DNA: TGTGCCAGCAGCTTAGGGACAGGGGCGAGCGGGGAGCTGTTTTTT
size: .; D: .; J: TRBJ1-1; V: TRBV7-3; CDR3: CASSLNGGFEAFTEAFF; DNA: TGTGCCAGCAGCTTAAATGGGGGTTTTGAGGCGTTCACTGAAGCTTTCTTT
size: many; D: .; J: TRBJ1-5; V: TRBV19; CDR3: CASRPGQNQPQHF; DNA: TGTGCCAGCAGGCCCGGACAGAATCAGCCCCAGCATTTT
size: many; D: .; J: TRBJ2-7; V: TRBV14; CDR3: CASSQESGNEQYF; DNA: TGTGCCAGCAGCCAAGAATCGGGGAACGAGCAGTACTTC
size: many; D: .; J: TRBJ2-5; V: TRBV6-1; CDR3: CASRPTPIGGETQYF; DNA: TGTGCCAGCAGACCTACCCCGATCGGAGGGGAGACCCAGTACTTC
size: many; D: TRBD1; J: TRBJ2-2; V: TRBV13; CDR3: CASSGQGSGELFF; DNA: TGTGCCAGCAGCGGACAGGGGTCCGGGGAGCTGTTTTTT
size: few; D: TRBD2; J: TRBJ2-5; V: TRBV15; CDR3: CATSGYSGAYQETQYF; DNA: TGTGCCACCAGCGGTTATAGCGGGGCGTACCAAGAGACCCAGTACTTC
size: many; D: .; J: TRBJ2-7; V: TRBV2; CDR3: CASRMDSYEQYF; DNA: TGTGCCAGCAGGATGGACAGCTACGAGCAGTACTTC
size: many; D: .; J: TRBJ1-3; V: TRBV28; CDR3: CASGGQTLLKLPGNTIYF; DNA: TGTGCCAGCGGAGGGCAGACTCTCCTTAAACTCCCTGGAAACACCATATATTTT
size: few; D: TRBD1; J: TRBJ1-1; V: TRBV12-3/TRBV12-4; CDR3: CASSFKGATEAFF; DNA: TGTGCCAGCAGTTTCAAGGGGGCTACTGAAGCTTTCTTT
size: few; D: .; J: TRBJ1-1; V: TRBV12-3/TRBV12-4; CDR3: CASTHGGTEAFF; DNA: TGTGCCAGCACGCACGGGGGCACTGAAGCTTTCTTT
size: many; D: TRBD2; J: TRBJ2-2; V: TRBV2; CDR3: CASSAGSGGPYTGELFF; DNA: TGTGCCAGCAGTGCGGGTAGCGGGGGGCCGTACACCGGGGAGCTGTTTTTT
size: many; D: .; J: TRBJ1-2; V: TRBV27; CDR3: CASSYAGAYGYTF; DNA: TGTGCCAGCAGTTACGCGGGGGCCTATGGCTACACCTTC
size: many; D: .; J: TRBJ1-1; V: TRBV5-1; CDR3: CASSLDGFNTEAFF; DNA: TGCGCCAGCAGCTTGGACGGGTTCAACACTGAAGCTTTCTTT
size: many; D: .; J: TRBJ1-1; V: TRBV6-1; CDR3: CATSDGYTEAFF; DNA: TGTGCCACATCGGACGGTTACACTGAAGCTTTCTTT
size: many; D: .; J: TRBJ1-5; V: TRBV4-1; CDR3: CASSPSRFRDQEQPQHF; DNA: TGCGCCAGCAGCCCAAGCCGTTTCCGGGACCAAGAACAGCCCCAGCATTTT
size: many; D: .; J: TRBJ2-6; V: TRBV12-3/TRBV12-4; CDR3: CASSYGNDLSGANVLTF; DNA: TGTGCCAGCAGTTATGGGAATGACCTCTCTGGGGCCAACGTCCTGACTTTC
size: many; D: .; J: TRBJ2-5; V: TRBV4-1; CDR3: CASSQDGGRQETQYF; DNA: TGCGCCAGCAGCCAAGATGGGGGAAGACAAGAGACCCAGTACTTC
size: many; D: .; J: TRBJ2-5; V: TRBV7-8; CDR3: CASSSGKFIETQYF; DNA: TGTGCCAGCAGCTCAGGGAAATTTATAGAGACCCAGTACTTC
size: .; D: .; J: TRBJ2-2; V: TRBV29-1; CDR3: CSVEVGLLTGELFF; DNA: TGCAGCGTTGAGGTGGGGCTCCTCACCGGGGAGCTGTTTTTT
size: few; D: .; J: TRBJ2-7; V: TRBV19; CDR3: CASSIRDRTYEQYF; DNA: TGTGCCAGTAGTATTCGAGACAGGACCTACGAGCAGTACTTC
size: .; D: .; J: TRBJ1-1; V: TRBV30; CDR3: CAWTRANTEAFF; DNA: TGTGCCTGGACCCGAGCGAACACTGAAGCTTTCTTT
size: many; D: .; J: TRBJ1-5; V: TRBV6-1; CDR3: CASSQVESNQPQHF; DNA: TGTGCCAGCAGCCAGGTGGAGAGCAATCAGCCCCAGCATTTT
size: .; D: TRBD2; J: TRBJ2-7; V: TRBV7-2; CDR3: CASSLVAGITYEQYF; DNA: TGTGCCAGCAGCTTAGTAGCGGGGATAACCTACGAGCAGTACTTC